The T cell receptor (beta chain) described here comes from a study of shared clonotypes between healthy human individuals. Turning to the study itself: In total, the donors were two women and a few men aged 18 to 49.

About this clone itself: What it binds is unknown.

Donors included only healthy HIV-negative adults lacking recent acute infections or vaccinations. The donor cohort consisted entirely of Caucasian adults residing in Nashville, Tennessee. Clones were sequenced by immunoSEQ multiplex PCR, and TCRdb holds only the in-frame ones, with some missing. This table has some 500,000 clones, 70% to 80% appearing once. The study's findings and limits: An anticipated effect of sequencing depth on clonotype sharing among donors was recognized.

Sequencing input: PBMCs. This TCR was recovered from a woman in her thirties or forties in good health. Some clones in this sample may be carry-over from other donors' samples.

The CDR3 loop reads CASSLAGWIEETQYF. CDR3 coding DNA: TGTGCCAGCAGCTTGGCTGGGTGGATAGAAGAGACCCAGTACTTC. The chain uses TRBV5-6 and TRBJ2-5; no clear D gene. CDR1 is SGHDT and CDR2 is YYEEEE in the germline V gene. This CDR3 has 15 amino acids. V was shortened by 0 bases and J by 3 bases, with 12 bases between the two germline ends.